Following are 6 T cell receptor beta chains from one sample sequenced in a study of T cell clusters in autoimmune cytopenias. TRB rearrangements were amplified by touch-down multiplex PCR with mixed TRB-A/B primers. TCRdb processed the multiplex PCR reads again and assigns one entry to each CDR3 protein, with no DNA. The sample table includes some 14,000 distinct CDR3 sequences. TRB was amplified from about 250 ng of peripheral blood genomic DNA per sample. Sequencing was performed on peripheral blood. The receptors stem from a human donor with an autoimmune cytopenia or autoimmune hepatitis (not recorded which).

The rearrangement joins TRBV19 to TRBJ2-1; TCRdb outputs TRBD2, but without DNA this stays unchecked. Germline V gene lookup returns CDR1 LNHDA and CDR2 SQIVND (reference sequence). The CDR3 spans 13 residues. CDR3 protein: CASSITLAGGEFF.

This chain connects TRBV6-2 or TRBV6-3 to TRBJ2-1; as DNA is missing, the TRBD1 call by TCRdb cannot be tested. CDR3 length: 15 residues. In germline, CDR1 is MNHEY, CDR2 SVGEGT. The CDR3 here is CASSSWAPPKGEQFF.

In terms of frequency, this clonotype is medium-sized. The gene calls are TRBV19 and TRBJ1-2. Per the germline V gene, CDR1 is LNHDA and CDR2 is SQIVND (reference sequence). There are 14 residues in the CDR3. The CDR3 reads CASSMVGLYYGYTF.

The V and J genes are TRBV11-1 and TRBJ2-3; the TCRdb D gene call, TRBD1, has no DNA to confirm it. Germline V gives CDR1 SGHAT, CDR2 FQDESV (reference sequence). The CDR3 has 14 residues. The CDR3 spells CASSTGQGTDTQYF.

The rearrangement links TRBV6-4 to TRBJ2-1; the TCRdb D gene call, TRBD2, has no DNA to confirm it. The CDR3 has 15 residues. Germline assignment: CDR1 MRHNA and CDR2 SNTAGT. The CDR3 is CASSEQTSGGHEQFF.

Measured by frequency, this clonotype is medium-sized. The chain is built from TRBV12-3 or TRBV12-4 and TRBJ1-2; TCRdb lists TRBD1, though no DNA is available to test this call. CDR3 length: 11 amino acids. The CDR3 reads CASRQGHGYTF.